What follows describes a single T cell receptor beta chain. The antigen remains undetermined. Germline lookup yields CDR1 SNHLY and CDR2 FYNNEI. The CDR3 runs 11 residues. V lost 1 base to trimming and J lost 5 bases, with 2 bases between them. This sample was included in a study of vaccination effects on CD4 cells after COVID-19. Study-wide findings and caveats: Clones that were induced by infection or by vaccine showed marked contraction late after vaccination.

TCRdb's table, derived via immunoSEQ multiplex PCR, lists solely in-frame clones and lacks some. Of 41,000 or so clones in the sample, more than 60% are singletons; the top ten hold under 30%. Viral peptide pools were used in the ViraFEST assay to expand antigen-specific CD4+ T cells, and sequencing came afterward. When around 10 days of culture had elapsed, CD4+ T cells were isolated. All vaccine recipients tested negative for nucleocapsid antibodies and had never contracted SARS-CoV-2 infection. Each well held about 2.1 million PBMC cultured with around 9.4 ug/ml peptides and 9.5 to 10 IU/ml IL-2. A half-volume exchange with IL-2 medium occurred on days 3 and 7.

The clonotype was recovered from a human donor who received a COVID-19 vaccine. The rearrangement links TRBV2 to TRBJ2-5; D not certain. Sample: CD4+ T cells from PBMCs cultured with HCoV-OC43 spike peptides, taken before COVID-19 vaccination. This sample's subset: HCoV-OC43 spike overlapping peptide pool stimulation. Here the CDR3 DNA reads TGTGCCAGCAGTGAAGAGGAGACCCAGTACTTC. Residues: CASSEEETQYF. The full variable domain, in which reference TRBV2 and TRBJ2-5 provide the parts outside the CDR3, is EPEVTQTPSHQVTQMGQEVILRCVPISNHLYFYWYRQILGQKVEFLVSFYNNEISEKSEIFDDQFSVERPDGSNFTLKIRSTKLEDSAMYFCASSEEETQYFGPGTRLLVL.